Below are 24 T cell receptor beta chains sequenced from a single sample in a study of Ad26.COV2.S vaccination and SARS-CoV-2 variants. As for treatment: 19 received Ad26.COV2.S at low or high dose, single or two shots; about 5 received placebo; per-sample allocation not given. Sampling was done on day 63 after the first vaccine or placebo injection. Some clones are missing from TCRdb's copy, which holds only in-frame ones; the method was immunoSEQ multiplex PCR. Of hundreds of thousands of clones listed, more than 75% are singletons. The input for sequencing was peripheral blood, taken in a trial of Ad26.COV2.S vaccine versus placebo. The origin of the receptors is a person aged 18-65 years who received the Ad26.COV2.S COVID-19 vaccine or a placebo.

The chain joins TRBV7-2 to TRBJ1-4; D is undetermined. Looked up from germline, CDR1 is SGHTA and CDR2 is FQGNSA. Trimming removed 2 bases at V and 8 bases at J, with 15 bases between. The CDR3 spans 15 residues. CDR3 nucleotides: TGTGCCAGCAGCTTAACCAACGACCGGCCCGAAAAACTGTTTTTT. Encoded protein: CASSLTNDRPEKLFF.

In DNA, the CDR3 is TGCGCCAGCAGCTCCACTAGCGGGAGGGCGACTGAGCAGTTCTTC. Protein product: CASSSTSGRATEQFF. The chain uses TRBV5-1 and TRBJ2-1; the match to TRBD2 covers 13 bases. CDR1 and CDR2 (germline): SGHRS, YFSETQ. The V and J ends lost 3 bases and 9 bases, in that order; junction bases with no gene match: 6. There are 15 residues in the CDR3.

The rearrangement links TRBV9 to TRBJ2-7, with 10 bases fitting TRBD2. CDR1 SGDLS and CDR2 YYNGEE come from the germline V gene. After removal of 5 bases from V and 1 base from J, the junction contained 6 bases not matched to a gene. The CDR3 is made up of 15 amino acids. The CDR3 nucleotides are TGTGCCAGCAGGGGACTAGCGAGGAGATCCTACGAGCAGTACTTC. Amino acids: CASRGLARRSYEQYF. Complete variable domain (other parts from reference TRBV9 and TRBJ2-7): DSGVTQTPKHLITATGQRVTLRCSPRSGDLSVYWYQQSLDQGLQFLIQYYNGEERAKGNILERFSAQQFPDLHSELNLSSLELGDSALYFCASRGLARRSYEQYFGPGTRLTVT.

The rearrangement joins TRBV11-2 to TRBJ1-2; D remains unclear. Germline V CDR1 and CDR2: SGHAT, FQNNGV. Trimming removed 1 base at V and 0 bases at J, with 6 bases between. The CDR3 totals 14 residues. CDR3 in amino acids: CASSLGAANYGYTF. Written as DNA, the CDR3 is TGTGCCAGCAGCTTAGGGGCAGCTAACTATGGCTACACCTTC.

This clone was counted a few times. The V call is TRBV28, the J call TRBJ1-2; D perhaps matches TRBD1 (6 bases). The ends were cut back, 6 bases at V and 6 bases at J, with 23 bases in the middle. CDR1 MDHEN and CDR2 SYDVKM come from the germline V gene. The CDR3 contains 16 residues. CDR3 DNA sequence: TGTGCCAGCAGCACCCTGGGGGGGGCTTCGATGGATGGCTACACCTTC. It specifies CASSTLGGASMDGYTF.

CDR3 DNA sequence: TGTGCCAGCAGCACTAGACAGAGCCTTAATTCACCCCTCCACTTT. It codes for CASSTRQSLNSPLHF. J is TRBJ1-6 and V is TRBV7-9; perhaps TRBD1 as D (5 bases). This CDR3 is built from 15 residues. Germline CDR1 and CDR2: SEHNR and FQNEAQ (reference sequence). V lost 5 bases and J lost 6, with 14 bases in between.

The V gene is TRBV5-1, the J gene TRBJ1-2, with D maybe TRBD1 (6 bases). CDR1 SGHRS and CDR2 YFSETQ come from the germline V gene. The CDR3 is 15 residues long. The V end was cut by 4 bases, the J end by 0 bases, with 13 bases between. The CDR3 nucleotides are TGCGCCAGCAGCCCCGACAGGAGTACTAACTATGGCTACACCTTC. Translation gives CASSPDRSTNYGYTF.

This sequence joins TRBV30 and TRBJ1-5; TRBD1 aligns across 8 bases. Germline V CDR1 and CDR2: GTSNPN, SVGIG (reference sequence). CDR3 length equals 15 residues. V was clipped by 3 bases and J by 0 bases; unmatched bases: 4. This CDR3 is CAWRLTGASNQPQHF. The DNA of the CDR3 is TGTGCCTGGAGACTGACAGGGGCTAGCAATCAGCCCCAGCATTTT.

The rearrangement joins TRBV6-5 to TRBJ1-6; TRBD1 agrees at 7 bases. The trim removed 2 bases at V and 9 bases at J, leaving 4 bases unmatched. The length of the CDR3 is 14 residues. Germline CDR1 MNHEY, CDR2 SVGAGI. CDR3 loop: CASSYDRESSPLHF. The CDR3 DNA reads TGTGCCAGCAGTTACGACAGGGAGAGTTCACCCCTCCACTTT.

The DNA for the CDR3 is TGTGCCATCAGTGACCAGACAGGCTATGGCTACACCTTC. Amino acids: CAISDQTGYGYTF. This chain joins TRBV10-3 and TRBJ1-2; possible D gene TRBD1, 6 bases. CDR3 length: 13 residues. Germline V lookup: CDR1 ENHRY, CDR2 SYGVKD. Trimming removed 3 bases from V and 4 bases from J, with 9 bases in between.

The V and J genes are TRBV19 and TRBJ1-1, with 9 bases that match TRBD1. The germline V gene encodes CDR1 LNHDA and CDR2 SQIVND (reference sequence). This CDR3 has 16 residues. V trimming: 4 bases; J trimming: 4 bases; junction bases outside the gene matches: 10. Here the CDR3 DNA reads TGTGCCAGTAGTAGGGCTACAGGGGGCTCGGTCACTGAAGCTTTCTTT. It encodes CASSRATGGSVTEAFF.

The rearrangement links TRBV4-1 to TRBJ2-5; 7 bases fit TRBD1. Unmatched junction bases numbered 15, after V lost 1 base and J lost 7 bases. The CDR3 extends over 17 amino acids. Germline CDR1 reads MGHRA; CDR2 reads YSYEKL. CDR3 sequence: CASSQVGTATRFGTQYF. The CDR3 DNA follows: TGCGCCAGCAGCCAAGTGGGGACAGCGACCCGATTTGGGACCCAGTACTTC.

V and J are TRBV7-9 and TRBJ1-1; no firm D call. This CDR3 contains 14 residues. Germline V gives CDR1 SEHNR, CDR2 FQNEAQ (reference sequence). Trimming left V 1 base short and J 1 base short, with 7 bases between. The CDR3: CASSLGHSNTEAFF. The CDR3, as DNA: TGTGCCAGCAGCTTAGGACATTCGAACACTGAAGCTTTCTTT.

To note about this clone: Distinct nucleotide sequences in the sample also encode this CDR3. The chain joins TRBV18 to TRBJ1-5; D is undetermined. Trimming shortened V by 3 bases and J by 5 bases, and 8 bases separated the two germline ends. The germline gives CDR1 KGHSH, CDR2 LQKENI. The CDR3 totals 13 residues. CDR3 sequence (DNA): TGTGCCAGCTCACCCGGACGTGATCAGCCCCAGCATTTT. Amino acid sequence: CASSPGRDQPQHF.

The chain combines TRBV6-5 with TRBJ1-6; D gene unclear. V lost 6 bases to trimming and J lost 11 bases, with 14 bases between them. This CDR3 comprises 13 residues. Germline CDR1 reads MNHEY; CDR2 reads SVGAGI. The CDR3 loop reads CASSPVQAAPLHF. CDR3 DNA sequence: TGTGCCAGCAGCCCCGTCCAAGCAGCACCCCTCCACTTT.

The CDR3 nucleotides read TGTGCCAGCAGCAATCTAGCGGGAGGGCCCACCGGGGAGCTGTTTTTT. Protein product: CASSNLAGGPTGELFF. The chain couples TRBV3-1 (or the pseudogene TRBV3-2) to TRBJ2-2; TRBD2 matches 12 bases. The CDR3 has 16 residues. Trimming at V came to 5 bases and at J to 4 bases, leaving 5 bases not matched to a gene. Germline CDR1 LGHDT, CDR2 YNNKEL (reference sequence).

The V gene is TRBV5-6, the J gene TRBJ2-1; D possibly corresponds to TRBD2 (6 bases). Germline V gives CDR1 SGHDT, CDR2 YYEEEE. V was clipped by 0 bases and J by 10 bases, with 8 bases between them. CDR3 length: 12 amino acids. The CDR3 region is CASSLGRGEQFF. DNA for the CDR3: TGTGCCAGCAGCTTGGGGCGGGGAGAGCAGTTCTTC.

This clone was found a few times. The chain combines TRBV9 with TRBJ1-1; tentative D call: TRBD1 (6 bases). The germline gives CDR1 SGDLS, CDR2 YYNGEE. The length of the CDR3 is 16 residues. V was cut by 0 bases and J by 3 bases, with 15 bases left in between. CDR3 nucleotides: TGTGCCAGCAGCGTAGTCGGGGGCGCAAGAGACACTGAAGCTTTCTTT. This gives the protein CASSVVGGARDTEAFF.

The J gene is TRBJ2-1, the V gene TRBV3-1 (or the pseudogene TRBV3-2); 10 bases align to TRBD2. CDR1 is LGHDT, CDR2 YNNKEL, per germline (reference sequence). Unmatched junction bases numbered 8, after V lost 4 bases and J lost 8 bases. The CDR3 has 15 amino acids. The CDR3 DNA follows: TGTGCCAGCAGCCCTAGGAGCGGGGGGGTTGATGAGCAGTTCTTC. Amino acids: CASSPRSGGVDEQFF.

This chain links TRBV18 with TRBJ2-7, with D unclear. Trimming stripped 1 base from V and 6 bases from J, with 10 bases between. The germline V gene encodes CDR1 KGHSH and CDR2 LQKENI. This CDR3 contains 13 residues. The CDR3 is CASSPRGDIEQYF. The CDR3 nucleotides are TGTGCCAGCTCACCACGGGGTGATATCGAGCAGTACTTC.

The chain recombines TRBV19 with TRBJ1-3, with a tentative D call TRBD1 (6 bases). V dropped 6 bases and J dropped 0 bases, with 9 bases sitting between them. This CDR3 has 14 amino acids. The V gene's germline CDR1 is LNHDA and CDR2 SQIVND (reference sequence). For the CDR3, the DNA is TGTGCCAGTAGGGGGACATTCTCTGGAAACACCATATATTTT. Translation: CASRGTFSGNTIYF.

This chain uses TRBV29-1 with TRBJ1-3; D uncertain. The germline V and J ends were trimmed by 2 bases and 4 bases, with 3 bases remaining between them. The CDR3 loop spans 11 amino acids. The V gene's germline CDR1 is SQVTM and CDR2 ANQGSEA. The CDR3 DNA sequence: TGCAGCGTTGAATCGGGAAACACCATATATTTT. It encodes CSVESGNTIYF. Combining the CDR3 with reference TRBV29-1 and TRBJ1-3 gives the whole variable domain SAVISQKPSRDICQRGTSLTIQCQVDSQVTMMFWYRQQPGQSLTLIATANQGSEATYESGFVIDKFPISRPNLTFSTLTVSNMSPEDSSIYLCSVESGNTIYFGEGSWLTVV.

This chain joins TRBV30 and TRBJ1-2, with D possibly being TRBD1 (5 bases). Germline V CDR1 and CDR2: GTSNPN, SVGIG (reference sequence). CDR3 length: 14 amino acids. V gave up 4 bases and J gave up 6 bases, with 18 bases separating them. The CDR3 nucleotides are TGTGCCTGGACCCGGACTCGGGGCGGGGATGGCTACACCTTC. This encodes CAWTRTRGGDGYTF.

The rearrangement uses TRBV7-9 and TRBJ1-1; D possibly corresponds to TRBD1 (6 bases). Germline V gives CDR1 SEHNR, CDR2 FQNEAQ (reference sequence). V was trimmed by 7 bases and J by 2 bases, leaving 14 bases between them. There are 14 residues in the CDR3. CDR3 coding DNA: TGTGCCAGCACCGTAACGGACAGTAACACTGAAGCTTTCTTT. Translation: CASTVTDSNTEAFF.